These T cell receptor beta chains were read from a single sample in a study of shared clonotypes between healthy human individuals. Produced via immunoSEQ multiplex PCR; TCRdb's table is partial and in-frame only. The sample lists 1.6 million or so clones; approximately 98.5% were seen once. The specimen sequenced was naive CD4+ T cells sorted from blood. The receptor source for this set is a man aged 25 to 40 in good health. CDR3s include the opening cysteine and the closing phenylalanine or tryptophan. The D gene is left open where the match is weak. A row's size may be missing; if present it is once, few, many or a size class.

abundance	d_gene	v_gene	j_gene	CDR3nt	CDR3aa
.	.	TRBV29-1	TRBJ2-5	TGCAGCGTTGATTTTGGGGTCATGAAAGAGACCCAGTACTTC	CSVDFGVMKETQYF
.	.	TRBV28	TRBJ1-5	TGTGCCAGCAGTTTGTCAGGTCAGCCCCAGCATTTT	CASSLSGQPQHF
.	.	TRBV5-5	TRBJ2-1	TGTGCCAGCAGGCGTGACATCAGGGCAGGGAGCTCCTACAATGAGCAGTTCTTC	CASRRDIRAGSSYNEQFF
.	.	TRBV7-2	TRBJ2-7	TGTGCCAGCAGCTTCTCCGATGGGTCCTACGAGCAGTACTTC	CASSFSDGSYEQYF
.	TRBD2	TRBV7-2	TRBJ2-3	TGTGCCAGCAGCTTACTAGCGGGAGTCGCAGATACGCAGTATTTT	CASSLLAGVADTQYF
.	.	TRBV27	TRBJ1-1	TGTGCCAGCAGTGGCCAAGGGCGTTACACTGAAGCTTTCTTT	CASSGQGRYTEAFF
.	.	TRBV4-3	TRBJ2-2	TGCGCCAGCAGCCAAGACGGTCCCGCGAACACCGGGGAGCTGTTTTTT	CASSQDGPANTGELFF
.	.	TRBV2	TRBJ1-1	TGTGCCAGCAGTGAACGGGCAATGAACACTGAAGCTTTCTTT	CASSERAMNTEAFF
.	.	TRBV28	TRBJ1-4	TGTGCCAGCAGGTACAGGAGGGGAGAAAAACTGTTTTTT	CASRYRRGEKLFF
.	.	TRBV29-1	TRBJ1-5	TGCAGCGTTGGGGGACTGGGCAATCAGCCCCAGCATTTT	CSVGGLGNQPQHF
.	TRBD1	TRBV19	TRBJ1-2	TGTGCCAGTAGTATTTTCCGGGACAGGGGTGACTATGGCTACACCTTC	CASSIFRDRGDYGYTF
.	.	TRBV5-4	TRBJ2-1	TGTGCCAGCAGCCCCCGATTTGGCTCCTACAATGAGCAGTTCTTC	CASSPRFGSYNEQFF
.	.	TRBV5-5	TRBJ2-7	TGTGCCAGCAGCTTGATAAGTCTGGGGTTGGTCGAGCAGTACTTC	CASSLISLGLVEQYF
.	TRBD2	TRBV7-9	TRBJ2-3	TGTGCCAGCAGCCCGGCCTCCAGCGGGAGCCCCACAGATACGCAGTATTTT	CASSPASSGSPTDTQYF
.	.	TRBV5-1	TRBJ1-1	TGCGCCAGCAGCGGTACAGGGAGGCGGGACGCTGAAGCTTTCTTT	CASSGTGRRDAEAFF
.	.	TRBV5-1	TRBJ1-1	TGCGCCAGCAGCTTGGAGGCAGCCCACGAAGCTTTCTTT	CASSLEAAHEAFF
.	TRBD1	TRBV29-1	TRBJ1-1	TGCAGCGTAAGACAGGGGGACACTGAAGCTTTCTTT	CSVRQGDTEAFF
.	.	TRBV5-6	TRBJ2-5	TGTGCCAGCAGCTTGAAGGTCGGCGTGCCTTTTGAGGAGACCCAGTACTTC	CASSLKVGVPFEETQYF
.	TRBD1	TRBV5-5	TRBJ1-1	TGTGCCAGCAGCGGTGGCTTCTCAGGGGGTACTGAAGCTTTCTTT	CASSGGFSGGTEAFF
.	.	TRBV18	TRBJ2-7	TGTGCCAGCTCACCAGAGACTCAGTTTTCCTACGAGCAGTACTTC	CASSPETQFSYEQYF
.	TRBD1	TRBV7-2	TRBJ2-7	TGTGCCAGCAGCTATGCCGGGACAGGGAGATACGAGCAGTACTTC	CASSYAGTGRYEQYF
.	.	TRBV7-2	TRBJ2-7	TGTGCCAGCAGCTTAGCGGTTCTGGCGGGAAGGTGGCAACGCAGCTCCTACGAGCAGTACTTC	CASSLAVLAGRWQRSSYEQYF
.	.	TRBV30	TRBJ2-6	TGTGCCTGGAATACAGGCTCTGGGGCCAACGTCCTGACTTTC	CAWNTGSGANVLTF
.	.	TRBV7-9	TRBJ2-7	TGTGCCAGCAGCTCTACCGGGACCGCAGCCTACGAGCAGTACTTC	CASSSTGTAAYEQYF
.	TRBD1	TRBV5-1	TRBJ2-3	TGCGCCAGCAGCTTGGGTGACAGGGGGGGCACAGATACGCAGTATTTT	CASSLGDRGGTDTQYF
.	TRBD2	TRBV11-2	TRBJ2-5	TGTGCCAGCAAGGGACCAAGAAGACTAGCGGGAGTTCAAGAGACCCAGTACTTC	CASKGPRRLAGVQETQYF
few	TRBD1	TRBV2	TRBJ2-5	TGTGCCTTCACAGGGGGGCTGGGGACCCAGTACTTC	CAFTGGLGTQYF
.	.	TRBV7-8	TRBJ2-7	TGTGCCAGCAGGACGAGGAGGGGGCTTTCCTACGAGCAGTACTTC	CASRTRRGLSYEQYF
.	.	TRBV5-6	TRBJ1-2	TGTGCCAGCAGCTTGCCAGGGGCTAACTATGGCTACACCTTC	CASSLPGANYGYTF
.	TRBD2	TRBV28	TRBJ2-7	TGTGCCAGCAGGACTAGCGGGAGCTACGAGCAGTACTTC	CASRTSGSYEQYF
once	.	TRBV21-1	TRBJ1-5	TGTGCCAGCAGCAATCAGCCCCAGCATTTT	CASSNQPQHF
.	.	TRBV29-1	TRBJ2-2	TGCAGCGTCGGCCGGGGAGATCCCACCGGGGAGCTGTTTTTT	CSVGRGDPTGELFF
.	.	TRBV5-1	TRBJ2-3	TGCGCCAGCAGACTGGACGGAACTAGCACAGATACGCAGTATTTT	CASRLDGTSTDTQYF
.	TRBD1	TRBV5-1	TRBJ2-2	TGCGCCAGCAGCTTGGGCCCCTTGGGACAGGGAGCCGGGGAGCTGTTTTTT	CASSLGPLGQGAGELFF
.	TRBD1	TRBV7-9	TRBJ2-5	TGTGCCAGCAGCTTACCATTGGGACAGCATCAAGAGACCCAGTACTTC	CASSLPLGQHQETQYF
.	.	TRBV7-9	TRBJ1-5	TGTGCCAGCAGCCCGACCCCCTTCGGGGACGGGAATCAGCCCCAGCATTTT	CASSPTPFGDGNQPQHF
.	.	TRBV6-5	TRBJ1-3	TGTGCCACCCGACCGGGACAAAGCTCTGGAAACACCATATATTTT	CATRPGQSSGNTIYF
.	.	TRBV19	TRBJ1-1	TGTGCCAGTAGTTTGGGACGGCTGAACACTGAAGCTTTCTTT	CASSLGRLNTEAFF
.	TRBD1	TRBV5-1	TRBJ1-2	TGCGCCAGCAGCTACGAAGGACAGGGTTCGGGCTACACCTTC	CASSYEGQGSGYTF
.	.	TRBV5-8	TRBJ1-1	TGTGCCAGCAGCTTGATGACAGCCAACACTGAAGCTTTCTTT	CASSLMTANTEAFF
.	.	TRBV5-1	TRBJ2-7	TGCGCCAGCAGCCCCGACTCTCCTAGGAACGAGCAGTACTTC	CASSPDSPRNEQYF
once	.	TRBV5-1	TRBJ1-4	TGCGCCAGCAGCTTGTTCGCTAATGAAAAACTGTTTTTT	CASSLFANEKLFF
.	TRBD1	TRBV7-9	TRBJ2-5	TGTGCCAGCAGCTTAGACAAAGACAGGGGACGAGGGGGGACCCAGTACTTC	CASSLDKDRGRGGTQYF
.	.	TRBV18	TRBJ1-4	TGTGCCAGCTCACCACTTGCAAAACGGAATGAAAAACTGTTTTTT	CASSPLAKRNEKLFF
.	.	TRBV5-5	TRBJ2-7	TGTGCCAGCAGCTGGCCGGGGACCCTGGAGCAGTACTTC	CASSWPGTLEQYF
.	.	TRBV10-3	TRBJ2-5	TGTGCCATCCGGGAACCCCGGGAAAGAGAGACCCAGTACTTC	CAIREPRERETQYF
.	TRBD2	TRBV5-1	TRBJ2-1	TGCGCCAGCAGCTTGGGACTAGCGCTGAGCTCCTACAATGAGCAGTTCTTC	CASSLGLALSSYNEQFF
.	.	TRBV18	TRBJ1-1	TGTGCCAGCTCACCAACCCCGGCTGAAGCTTTCTTT	CASSPTPAEAFF
.	.	TRBV5-1	TRBJ2-2	TGCGCCAGCGGCCCCGGGGGACCAGGGGAGCTGTTTTTT	CASGPGGPGELFF
.	.	TRBV7-2	TRBJ2-3	TGTGCCAGCAGCTTAGCCACGTCGGATACGCAGTATTTT	CASSLATSDTQYF